This TCR beta chain emerged from a study of shared clonotypes between healthy human individuals. Study results and caveats: Naive CD4 clonotypes were shared across several donors at roughly 5%. Owing to a small donor count, the genetic and exposure-history diversity represented was limited.

Terminally differentiated effector memory CD45RA+ cells were excluded by CCR7 positive selection of CD45RO-negative cells. In the original analysis: ImmunoSEQ supplied junction-only sequences lacking quality scores, so filtering was different. The assay was immunoSEQ multiplex PCR, and TCRdb's table has in-frame clones only and misses some. That table furnishes V, J and clone size, whereas the DNA furnished D and trimming. In the table there are 600,000 or so clones, 90% to 95% of which are singletons. A note on this clone: Its cognate antigen is unknown.

The receptor's source is a woman aged 25 to 39 in good health. The sample taken for sequencing was naive CD8+ T cells sorted from blood.

This CDR3 is CATMDGHGEQYF. DNA of the CDR3: TGTGCCACTATGGACGGGCATGGCGAGCAGTACTTC. The genes are TRBV19 and TRBJ2-7; D is uncertain. Germline loops: CDR1 LNHDA, CDR2 SQIVND (reference sequence). CDR3 length: 12 amino acids. Trimming took off 10 bases at V and 6 bases at J, with 16 bases between the two ends.